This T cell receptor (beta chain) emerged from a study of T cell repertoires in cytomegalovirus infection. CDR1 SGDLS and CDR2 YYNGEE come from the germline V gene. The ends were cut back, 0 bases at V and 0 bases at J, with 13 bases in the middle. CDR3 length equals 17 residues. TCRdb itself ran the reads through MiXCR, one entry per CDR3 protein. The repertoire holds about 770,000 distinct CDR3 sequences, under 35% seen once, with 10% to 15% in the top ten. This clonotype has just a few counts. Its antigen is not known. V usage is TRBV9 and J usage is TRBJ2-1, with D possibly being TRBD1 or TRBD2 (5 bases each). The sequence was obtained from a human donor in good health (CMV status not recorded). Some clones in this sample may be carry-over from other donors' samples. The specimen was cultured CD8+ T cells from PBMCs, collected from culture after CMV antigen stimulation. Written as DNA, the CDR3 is TGTGCCAGCAGCGTAGAGCAGGGACCAAGCTCCTACAATGAGCAGTTCTTC. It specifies CASSVEQGPSSYNEQFF. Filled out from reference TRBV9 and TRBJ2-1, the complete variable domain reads DSGVTQTPKHLITATGQRVTLRCSPRSGDLSVYWYQQSLDQGLQFLIQYYNGEERAKGNILERFSAQQFPDLHSELNLSSLELGDSALYFCASSVEQGPSSYNEQFFGPGTRLTVL.